These 32 T cell receptor beta chains originate from one sample sequenced in a study of blood T cells in healthy people across ages. PCR was performed a second time for roughly 7 to 11 cycles using a sample-barcoded 5' primer and a J-beta primer mix. TCRdb redid the calling of the 5' RACE reads with MiXCR, one entry per CDR3 protein. Of hundreds of thousands of distinct CDR3 sequences in the sample, 40% to 45% were seen once. Sequenced material: blood. The receptors shown here come from an elderly man in good health.

This clonotype was detected many times. The chain uses TRBV28 and TRBJ2-1; maybe TRBD2 (7 bases). V shed 3 bases and J shed 3 bases, with 15 bases lying between them. Germline CDR1 MDHEN, CDR2 SYDVKM. This CDR3 has 16 amino acids. CDR3 in amino acids: CASSFLNGGRYNEQFF. The CDR3, as DNA: TGTGCCAGCAGTTTTCTGAACGGGGGGCGCTACAATGAGCAGTTCTTC. Looking up the rest from reference TRBV28 and TRBJ2-1 gives the full variable domain: DVKVTQSSRYLVKRTGEKVFLECVQDMDHENMFWYRQDPGLGLRLIYFSYDVKMKEKGDIPEGYSVSREKKERFSLILESASTNQTSMYLCASSFLNGGRYNEQFFGPGTRLTVL.

This clonotype was counted many times. A much larger clone differs by one base, so this may be a read error. This sequence joins TRBV7-3 and TRBJ2-7; 16 bases line up with TRBD2. The CDR3 runs to 14 residues. V gave up 4 bases and J gave up 8 bases; unmatched junction bases: 2. Germline CDR1 is SGHTA and CDR2 is FQGTGA. In DNA form, the CDR3 reads TGTGCCAGCAGCTCGGGACTAGCGGGAGGGAAGCAGTACTTC. It translates to CASSSGLAGGKQYF. Full variable domain (missing parts from reference TRBV7-3 and TRBJ2-7): GAGVSQTPSNKVTEKGKYVELRCDPISGHTALYWYRQSLGQGPEFLIYFQGTGAADDSGLPNDRFFAVRPEGSVSTLKIQRTERGDSAVYLCASSSGLAGGKQYFGPGTRLTVT.

J is TRBJ1-2 and V is TRBV20-1, with 8 bases aligning to TRBD1. CDR3 length equals 15 residues. The V gene's germline CDR1 is DFQATT and CDR2 SNEGSKA (reference sequence). J lost 6 bases, V lost 6 bases, and 15 bases had no gene match. The CDR3 DNA sequence: TGCAGTGCCACGAACCCCAGGGGGCGACGGGATGGCTACACCTTC. Protein product: CSATNPRGRRDGYTF.

This clonotype was detected ten times or more. This chain uses TRBV11-2 with TRBJ1-1; D is ambiguous. The ends were cut back, 2 bases at V and 1 base at J, with 8 bases in the middle. This CDR3 is 14 amino acids long. The germline CDR1 and CDR2 sequences are SGHAT and FQNNGV. Written as DNA, the CDR3 is TGTGCCAGCAGCTTATTCTCGGGGAACACTGAAGCTTTCTTT. It codes for CASSLFSGNTEAFF.

This rearrangement joins TRBV28 to TRBJ2-1, with D unresolved. The CDR3 loop spans 20 amino acids. CDR1 is MDHEN, CDR2 SYDVKM, per germline. V lost 4 bases to trimming and J lost 4 bases, with 29 bases between them. This CDR3 reads CASSSDTTEIGSWVYNEQFF. The CDR3 DNA reads as TGTGCCAGCAGTTCAGATACTACGGAGATAGGGTCATGGGTTTACAATGAGCAGTTCTTC.

Only a few counts were recorded for this clonotype. V is TRBV4-2 and J is TRBJ1-2; D uncertain. Trimming took 0 bases from V and 5 from J, leaving 16 bases between them. CDR3 length equals 16 residues. The V gene's germline CDR1 is LGHNA and CDR2 YNFKEQ. The CDR3 sequence is CASSQDSPTAAYGYTF. The CDR3 bases are TGTGCCAGCAGCCAAGATTCCCCCACGGCAGCTTATGGCTACACCTTC.

As for this clonotype: This may be a read error, as it is one base from a much larger clone. The chain is built from TRBV29-1 and TRBJ2-1, with D perhaps TRBD1 (6 bases). CDR1 and CDR2 (germline): SQVTM, ANQGSEA. Trimming stripped 4 bases from V and 8 bases from J, with 18 bases between. The CDR3 is 14 amino acids. In DNA form, the CDR3 reads TGCAGCGTTGGGGCAGGGGCCGCAGGGGATGAGCAGTTCTTC. This translates into CSVGAGAAGDEQFF.

The chain has TRBV6-2 or TRBV6-3 and TRBJ2-5; no definite D call. Germline CDR1 is MNHEY and CDR2 is SVGEGT. The length of the CDR3 is 14 residues. Deletions cut 10 bases from V and 2 bases from J, with 17 bases between. The CDR3 coding sequence is TGTGCCATTTCCCCAATGGGGTGGCAAGAGACCCAGTACTTC. Protein sequence: CAISPMGWQETQYF.

In the case of this clonotype: The germline gene is not matched at one end of the junction; a read error may be the cause. V gene TRBV14 combines with J gene TRBJ2-7; D call uncertain. The CDR3 length is 12 residues. Looked up from germline, CDR1 is SGHDN and CDR2 is FVKESK. CDR3 coding DNA: TGTGCCAGCAGCCAACTAAGCTACGGGCAGTACTTC. Amino acids: CASSQLSYGQYF.

The chain couples TRBV5-1 to TRBJ2-4; the D gene is possibly TRBD2 (6 bases). Trimming pared 4 bases from V and 7 bases from J, leaving 24 bases between. The CDR3 sequence is 17 residues long. The germline V gene has CDR1 SGHRS and CDR2 YFSETQ. The CDR3 loop is CASSLGGPLGRLNIQYF. CDR3 in DNA: TGCGCCAGCAGCCTGGGGGGACCCCTGGGTCGATTGAACATTCAGTACTTC.

The V call is TRBV28, the J call TRBJ2-2, with TRBD1 matching over 9 bases. The germline gives CDR1 MDHEN, CDR2 SYDVKM. The CDR3 runs 15 residues. The trim removed 5 bases at V and 5 bases at J, leaving 6 bases unmatched. CDR3 region: CASSQGQGVTGELFF. The DNA of the CDR3 is TGTGCCAGCAGTCAGGGACAGGGAGTAACCGGGGAGCTGTTTTTT.

The chain couples TRBV20-1 to TRBJ1-2, with D tentatively TRBD1 (6 bases). In germline, CDR1 is DFQATT, CDR2 SNEGSKA (reference sequence). This CDR3 comprises 13 residues. Trimming stripped 3 bases from V and 1 base from J, with 9 bases between. The CDR3 here is CSARQGGNYGYTF. Written as DNA, the CDR3 is TGCAGTGCTAGGCAAGGGGGTAACTATGGCTACACCTTC.

This clonotype was recorded once. CDR3: CASSPATADEETQYF. The CDR3 DNA reads TGTGCCAGCAGTCCGGCGACAGCCGATGAAGAGACCCAGTACTTC. The rearrangement links TRBV6-5 to TRBJ2-5; D may be TRBD1 (5 bases). CDR3 length: 15 residues. The germline V gene has CDR1 MNHEY and CDR2 SVGAGI. V was trimmed by 5 bases and J by 3 bases, leaving 16 bases between them.

Ten or more counts support this clonotype. A much larger clone sits a single nucleotide away, making a read error possible. The J gene is TRBJ2-4, the V gene TRBV5-4; D is ambiguous. The germline V gene encodes CDR1 SGHNT and CDR2 YYREEE (reference sequence). V lost 4 bases, J lost 5 bases, and 13 bases lay in between. This CDR3 region has 14 residues. CDR3 nucleotide sequence: TGTGCCAGCAGCGTGGCGCGTCAGGAAAACATTCAGTACTTC. Amino acids: CASSVARQENIQYF. The entire variable domain, with the rest obtained from reference TRBV5-4 and TRBJ2-4, is as follows: ETGVTQSPTHLIKTRGQQVTLRCSSQSGHNTVSWYQQALGQGPQFIFQYYREEENGRGNFPPRFSGLQFPNYSSELNVNALELDDSALYLCASSVARQENIQYFGAGTRLSVL.

About this clonotype: One junction end does not reproduce the germline sequence, and a read error may be involved. This chain uses TRBV6-2 or TRBV6-3 with TRBJ2-1; D is uncertain. This CDR3 is 15 amino acids long. CDR1 and CDR2 from the germline V gene are MNHEY and SVGEGT. The CDR3 reads CASSLTRDSYKEQFF. DNA for the CDR3: TGTGCCAGCAGCCTTACAAGAGACTCCTACAAGGAGCAGTTCTTC.

A note on this clonotype: The junction and the germline gene differ at one end; a read error may be behind it. This chain links TRBV5-1 with TRBJ2-1; 7 nucleotides agree with TRBD1. This CDR3 region has 15 residues. CDR1 and CDR2 (germline): SGHRS, YFSETQ. CDR3 sequence: CVSSLAGQDYNEQFF. DNA for the CDR3: TGCGTCAGCAGCTTGGCAGGACAGGACTACAATGAGCAGTTCTTC.

This clonotype was counted at least ten times. V and J are TRBV27 and TRBJ1-5; tentative D call: TRBD1 (6 bases). The CDR3 has 15 residues. CDR1 is MNHEY, CDR2 SMNVEV, per germline (reference sequence). V was cut by 6 bases and J by 4 bases, with 16 bases left in between. The CDR3 DNA reads as TGTGCCAGCAGGGGTACAGGGACGGGGAATCAGCCCCAGCATTTT. Its protein is CASRGTGTGNQPQHF.

This chain uses TRBV20-1 with TRBJ1-2; D unresolved. The germline V gene has CDR1 DFQATT and CDR2 SNEGSKA (reference sequence). V lost 3 bases and J lost 8, with 16 bases in between. The CDR3 spans 13 residues. This CDR3 is CSASTDPARGYTF. In nucleotides, the CDR3 is TGCAGTGCTAGTACGGACCCTGCTCGGGGCTACACCTTC.

In its sample, this clonotype was seen a few times. The chain uses TRBV10-2 and TRBJ2-3; 7 bases map to TRBD2. The CDR3 contains 14 residues. Germline V gene lookup returns CDR1 WSHSY and CDR2 SAAADI. V dropped 2 bases and J dropped 5; count of bases not matched to a gene: 4. The chain's CDR3 is CASSETSVRDTQYF. The CDR3 DNA reads TGCGCCAGCAGTGAGACTAGCGTGCGAGATACGCAGTATTTT.

This clonotype was counted at least ten times. V gene TRBV29-1 combines with J gene TRBJ2-3; tentatively, D is TRBD1 or TRBD2 (5 bases each). V gave up 3 bases and J gave up 3 bases, with 10 bases separating them. Germline lookup yields CDR1 SQVTM and CDR2 ANQGSEA. CDR3 length equals 13 residues. The CDR3 DNA is TGCAGCGTTGAGGGGGTGGGGACAGATACGCAGTATTTT. Its translation is CSVEGVGTDTQYF.

The genes are TRBV7-2 and TRBJ1-5, with a possible D match to TRBD1 (6 bases). This CDR3 is 14 amino acids long. V was trimmed by 5 bases and J by 6 bases, leaving 14 bases between them. CDR1 SGHTA and CDR2 FQGNSA come from the germline V gene. CDR3 protein: CASSDRTERQPQHF. The CDR3 coding sequence is TGTGCCAGCAGCGATCGGACAGAGCGTCAGCCCCAGCATTTT.

This chain links TRBV5-1 with TRBJ2-5; possible D gene TRBD2, 6 bases. This CDR3 is built from 14 residues. Germline CDR1 and CDR2: SGHRS and YFSETQ. Trimming pared 4 bases from V and 5 bases from J, leaving 15 bases between. In DNA, the CDR3 is TGCGCCAGCAGCAAAACCGGGAGCGGGGAGACCCAGTACTTC. The encoded protein is CASSKTGSGETQYF.

This clonotype has just a few counts. The CDR3 loop is CASSNSGGYNEQFF. CDR3 bases: TGCGCCAGCAGTAATAGCGGGGGATACAATGAGCAGTTCTTC. The chain has TRBV10-1 and TRBJ2-1, with TRBD2 matching 9 bases. The CDR3 runs to 14 residues. After removal of 5 bases from V and 4 bases from J, the junction contained 3 bases not matched to a gene. Germline CDR1 WNHNN, CDR2 SYGVQD (reference sequence).

The rearrangement joins TRBV4-2 to TRBJ2-7; TRBD1 matches 8 bases. J lost 5 bases, V lost 3 bases, and 9 bases had no gene match. The V gene's germline CDR1 is LGHNA and CDR2 YNFKEQ. The CDR3 contains 15 residues. The CDR3 sequence: CASSQPDRGIDEQYF. Here the CDR3 DNA reads TGTGCCAGCAGCCAGCCCGACAGGGGTATCGACGAGCAGTACTTC.

The sample holds a few counts of this clonotype. The chain combines TRBV20-1 with TRBJ2-5; TRBD1 agrees at 11 bases. Germline assignment: CDR1 DFQATT and CDR2 SNEGSKA (reference sequence). Trimming cost V 3 bases and J 5 bases; bases outside gene matches: 11. This CDR3 spans 16 amino acids. CDR3 region: CSAREARTGGMETQYF. The CDR3 nucleotides read TGCAGTGCTAGGGAGGCAAGGACAGGGGGCATGGAGACCCAGTACTTC.

This clonotype was detected a few times. The chain couples TRBV20-1 to TRBJ2-7, with 8 bases aligning to TRBD1. V shed 6 bases, J shed 4 bases, and the junction held 8 bases outside the gene matches. Germline CDR1 DFQATT, CDR2 SNEGSKA (reference sequence). The CDR3 spans 13 residues. The CDR3 spells CSALPGGSYEQYF. The CDR3 DNA follows: TGCAGTGCCCTTCCAGGGGGCTCGTACGAGCAGTACTTC.

This clonotype was observed a few times. The rearrangement joins TRBV11-2 to TRBJ2-2; maybe TRBD1 (6 bases). Trimming left V 10 bases short and J 3 bases short, with 21 bases between. Per germline, CDR1 SGHAT and CDR2 FQNNGV. The CDR3 runs 16 residues. CDR3 region: CATTRQGQWDTGELFF. The CDR3, as DNA: TGTGCCACAACCCGGCAGGGGCAGTGGGACACCGGGGAGCTGTTTTTT. Filled out from reference TRBV11-2 and TRBJ2-2, the complete variable domain reads EAGVAQSPRYKIIEKRQSVAFWCNPISGHATLYWYQQILGQGPKLLIQFQNNGVVDDSQLPKDRFSAERLKGVDSTLKIQPAKLEDSAVYLCATTRQGQWDTGELFFGEGSRLTVL.

This chain uses TRBV11-2 with TRBJ2-1; TRBD2 agrees at 12 bases. J lost 7 bases, V lost 5 bases, and 9 bases had no gene match. Per the germline V gene, CDR1 is SGHAT and CDR2 is FQNNGV. The CDR3 sequence is 16 residues long. DNA for the CDR3: TGTGCCAGCAGCCCCGGCGGGCTAGCGGGAGGGAATGAGCAGTTCTTC. The encoded protein is CASSPGGLAGGNEQFF. The whole variable domain, filled in from reference TRBV11-2 and TRBJ2-1, reads EAGVAQSPRYKIIEKRQSVAFWCNPISGHATLYWYQQILGQGPKLLIQFQNNGVVDDSQLPKDRFSAERLKGVDSTLKIQPAKLEDSAVYLCASSPGGLAGGNEQFFGPGTRLTVL.

The chain couples TRBV20-1 to TRBJ2-7, with D possibly TRBD1 on 5 matching bases. CDR1 DFQATT and CDR2 SNEGSKA come from the germline V gene (reference sequence). CDR3 length: 13 amino acids. V shed 6 bases and J shed 0 bases, with 12 bases lying between them. Written as DNA, the CDR3 is TGCAGTGCGACTGACAGATACTCCTACGAGCAGTACTTC. Translated: CSATDRYSYEQYF.

On this clonotype: A read error may account for a junction end that differs from germline. The V gene is TRBV7-2, the J gene TRBJ2-3; 7 nucleotides agree with TRBD2. This CDR3 spans 17 amino acids. Germline CDR1 reads SGHTA; CDR2 reads FQGNSA. The CDR3 DNA reads as TGTCCCAGCGCTGGGGCTAGCGGTGGGAGGGGCACAGATACGCAGTATTTT. Translated: CPSAGASGGRGTDTQYF.

The rearrangement joins TRBV4-3 to TRBJ2-1; 9 bases agree with TRBD1. TRBJ2-7 explains the end of the DNA better; the J call may be wrong. The germline V gene encodes CDR1 LGHNA and CDR2 YSLEER. The length of the CDR3 is 15 residues. The CDR3 loop reads CASSQTGGYNNEQYF. The CDR3 DNA reads as TGCGCCAGCAGCCAGACAGGGGGATACAACAATGAGCAGTACTTC.

In the case of this clonotype: One junction end disagrees with the germline gene, perhaps due to a read error. V usage is TRBV20-1 and J usage is TRBJ2-5, with 11 bases lining up with TRBD1. The germline gives CDR1 DFQATT, CDR2 SNEGSKA (reference sequence). The CDR3 consists of 14 residues. In DNA form, the CDR3 reads TGCAGTGGTAGAGGGACAGGGGGAGGCGAGACCCAGTACTTC. This translates into CSGRGTGGGETQYF.